Listed below are T cell receptor beta chains from one sample, sequenced in a study of T cells in Graves' hyperthyroidism and ophthalmopathy. TCRdb reprocessed the multiplex PCR reads via MiXCR and lists one record per CDR3 protein. The top ten clones hold around 47% of a sample with about 200,000 distinct CDR3 sequences, around 17% of them seen once. Material for sequencing was blood. The receptors stem from a man aged 35 to 55 with Graves' hyperthyroidism. Each CDR3 is given with its conserved first and last residue. D genes are given only for firm matches. For some rows the clone size is stated as once, few or many, or as a class when expanded; others skip it.

>TRBJ1-5|TRBD1|TRBV6-1|few
TGTGCCAGCACCCCAGGGGGGTGGCAGCCCCAGCATTTT
CASTPGGWQPQHF
>TRBJ2-7|TRBD1|TRBV2|many
TGTGCCAACAGTGACGGGACAGGGGGCGAAAAGCAGTACTTC
CANSDGTGGEKQYF
>TRBJ2-5|NA|TRBV5-1|NA
TGCGCCAGCGCCTCCGGGACATATCAAGGGACCCAGTACTTC
CASASGTYQGTQYF
>TRBJ1-4|NA|TRBV6-5|once
TGTGCCAGCAATTATGGACAGTCGCTCGGTGAAAAACTGTTTTTT
CASNYGQSLGEKLFF
>TRBJ2-3|TRBD1|TRBV5-1|many
TGCGCCAGCAGCTTGGGAGCAACAGGGGCAGATACGCAGTATTTT
CASSLGATGADTQYF
>TRBJ1-2|TRBD1|TRBV28|many
TGTGCCAGCAGTTTTTTCGCGGGACAGGGGGCGGGCGATGGCTACACCTTC
CASSFFAGQGAGDGYTF
>TRBJ2-7|NA|TRBV9|NA
TGTGCCAGCAGCGTAGAGCAAGGGGTTGTAACACCCGAGCAGTACTTC
CASSVEQGVVTPEQYF
>TRBJ2-3|TRBD2|TRBV7-8|many
TGTGCCAGCAGCTCGCGGGGGAGCACAGATACGCAGTATTTT
CASSSRGSTDTQYF
>TRBJ1-1|NA|TRBV4-3|NA
TGCGCCAGCAGCCAAGAATTCTGGACAGATTTGAACACTGAAGCTTTCTTT
CASSQEFWTDLNTEAFF
>TRBJ1-4|NA|TRBV30|many
TGTGCCTGGAGTACCAACTCTAATGAAAAACTGTTTTTT
CAWSTNSNEKLFF
>TRBJ2-7|NA|TRBV6-1|many
TGTGCCAGCAAGAGGGGCCTGTACGAGCAGTACTTC
CASKRGLYEQYF
>TRBJ2-5|TRBD2|TRBV28|many
TGTGCCAGCAGTCCTCTAGCGGGGGTTGAGACCCAGTACTTC
CASSPLAGVETQYF
>TRBJ2-5|TRBD2|TRBV2|NA
TGTGCCAGCAGTGTTAGCGGGGCGGAAGAGACCCAGTACTTC
CASSVSGAEETQYF
>TRBJ2-5|NA|TRBV27|many
TGTGCCAGCAGCCGCCCCGGTAGAGCCGAGACCCAGTACTTC
CASSRPGRAETQYF
>TRBJ2-2|NA|TRBV6-1|few
TGTGCCAGCAGTGGGGGGGGCGGGCTCAACACCGGGGAGCTGTTTTTT
CASSGGGGLNTGELFF
>TRBJ2-7|TRBD1|TRBV10-1|many
TGCGCCAGCAGTCGGGACAGGGCAGGCGAGCAGTACTTC
CASSRDRAGEQYF
>TRBJ2-7|NA|TRBV7-2|NA
TGTGCCAGCAGCCGCCGCTCTGGAGACGAGCAGTACTTC
CASSRRSGDEQYF
>TRBJ1-2|NA|TRBV18|NA
TGTGCCAGCTCACGGGGAACAGGGATCTATGGCTACACCTTC
CASSRGTGIYGYTF
>TRBJ2-1|TRBD2|TRBV12-3/TRBV12-4|many
TGTGCCAGCAGTCCCCGGGGACTAGACTACAATGAGCAGTTCTTC
CASSPRGLDYNEQFF
>TRBJ1-1|NA|TRBV28|NA
TGTGCCAGCAGTCCGACTATAGGGGCAGGCATGAACACTGAAGCTTTCTTT
CASSPTIGAGMNTEAFF
>TRBJ2-2|NA|TRBV3-1|many
TGTGCCAGCAGCCTAGCTTCCGGGAACACCGGGGAGCTGTTTTTT
CASSLASGNTGELFF
>TRBJ1-2|NA|TRBV12-3/TRBV12-4|many
TGTGCCAGCAGTATCGGGACTAACTATGGCTACACCTTC
CASSIGTNYGYTF
>TRBJ2-1|TRBD1|TRBV19|NA
TGTGCCAGTAGTCCGGCAGGGGGATTGCGTTACAATGAGCAGTTCTTC
CASSPAGGLRYNEQFF
>TRBJ2-1|NA|TRBV6-2/TRBV6-3|many
TGTGCCAGCAGTGCTCCTTACAATGAGCAGTTCTTC
CASSAPYNEQFF
>TRBJ2-3|TRBD2|TRBV14|few
TGTGCCAGCAGCCAACTAAGGACTAGCGGGGGGGCAGATACGCAGTATTTT
CASSQLRTSGGADTQYF
>TRBJ2-5|NA|TRBV18|many
TGTGCCAGCTCGGCGCGGGGTGAGGAGACCCAGTACTTC
CASSARGEETQYF
>TRBJ2-2|NA|TRBV19|NA
TGTGCCAGTAGTGGCGGGGAGCTGTTTTTT
CASSGGELFF
>TRBJ2-1|NA|TRBV7-9|NA
TGTGCCAGCAGCTTAGCTGGAAAGACAGGGGAGGGGGCAAGCCATTTCTACAATGAGCAGTTCTTC
CASSLAGKTGEGASHFYNEQFF
>TRBJ2-7|NA|TRBV20-1|NA
TGCAGTGCTAGAGAAGACAGTCCAGGCTACGACGAGCAGTACTTC
CSAREDSPGYDEQYF
>TRBJ2-1|NA|TRBV18|few
TGTGCCAGCTCACCAAGTTCGGGGGCTCATGAGCAGTTCTTC
CASSPSSGAHEQFF
>TRBJ2-3|TRBD2|TRBV20-1|many
TGCAGTGCTAGTTCCGGGGGGGCAGATACGCAGTATTTT
CSASSGGADTQYF
>TRBJ1-2|TRBD1|TRBV5-1|once
TGCGCCAGCCGGCTAAGGACAGGGCCTAACTATGGCTACACCTTC
CASRLRTGPNYGYTF
>TRBJ2-5|TRBD1|TRBV28|many
TGTGCCAGCAGTCTCAGGACAGGGAAAGAGTACTTC
CASSLRTGKEYF
>TRBJ2-3|TRBD1|TRBV6-1|many
TGTGCCAGCAGTCAACAGGGGTCTGATACGCAGTATTTT
CASSQQGSDTQYF
>TRBJ1-5|NA|TRBV4-1|NA
TGCGCCAGCAGCCTCAGGGTCAATCAGCCCCAGCATTTT
CASSLRVNQPQHF
>TRBJ2-5|TRBD1|TRBV6-1|many
TGTGCCACTAATCCTCAGGGGGCGGAGGAGACCCAGTACTTC
CATNPQGAEETQYF
>TRBJ2-5|TRBD1|TRBV7-2|NA
TGTGCCAGCAGATATACAGGGGGCGGGGAGACCCAGTACTTC
CASRYTGGGETQYF
>TRBJ1-1|NA|TRBV3-1|many
TGTGCCAGCAGCCGCTCGGGAATGAACACTGAAGCTTTCTTT
CASSRSGMNTEAFF
>TRBJ2-7|TRBD1|TRBV5-1|few
TGCGCCAGCAGCCGTCAGACAGGGGCCTACGAGCAGTACTTC
CASSRQTGAYEQYF
>TRBJ2-7|NA|TRBV3-1|many
TGTGCCAGCAGCCAAGTCGGGAAGAAGAGCGAGCAGTACTTC
CASSQVGKKSEQYF
>TRBJ1-6|TRBD1|TRBV6-1|few
TGTGCCAGCACGGGGACAGGCTTAATCGGAGCCTCCTATAATTCACCCCTCCACTTT
CASTGTGLIGASYNSPLHF
>TRBJ2-1|NA|TRBV5-6|NA
TGTGCCAGCAGCTTGGGTCCTACGTATGAGCAGTTCTTC
CASSLGPTYEQFF
>TRBJ1-1|NA|TRBV4-3|NA
TGCGCCAGCAGCCCAGTACCCGAGAGTTTCTCAGAGAGGGACGTGGCACCCGAAGCTTTCTTT
CASSPVPESFSERDVAPEAFF
>TRBJ2-1|TRBD2|TRBV7-2|few
TGTGCCAGCAGCCGGACTAGCGGGGGGGCCGCAAATGAGCAGTTCTTC
CASSRTSGGAANEQFF
>TRBJ2-3|NA|TRBV20-1|many
TGCAGCCCCAGGACTAGCACAGATACGCAGTATTTT
CSPRTSTDTQYF
>TRBJ2-1|NA|TRBV7-2|many
TGTGCCAGCAGCTCCTCCTTCCCTATTGAGCAGTTCTTC
CASSSSFPIEQFF
>TRBJ2-3|NA|TRBV20-1|NA
TGCAGTGCTAGAGATCCCGGGGAATACACAGATACGCAGTATTTT
CSARDPGEYTDTQYF
>TRBJ2-5|NA|TRBV6-1|many
TGTGCCAGCAGTTACCCCGGGGAGTTGGAGACCCAGTACTTC
CASSYPGELETQYF
>TRBJ2-3|NA|TRBV6-1|many
TGTGCCAGCAGACCCCCGGGGAAGGATACGCAGTATTTT
CASRPPGKDTQYF
>TRBJ2-1|NA|TRBV28|many
TGTGCCAGCAGTTTCGGGGGCAGAAGCAATGAGCAGTTCTTC
CASSFGGRSNEQFF